This entry is about one TCR beta chain. Germline V lookup: CDR1 SGHRS, CDR2 YFSETQ. Trimming took off 2 bases at V and 1 base at J, with 12 bases between the two ends. The CDR3 totals 15 residues. The sample comes from a study of control samples from healthy donors and cancer patients. The protocol was immunoSEQ multiplex PCR, while the TCRdb copy is restricted to in-frame clones and leaves out a portion. The sample lists tens of thousands of clones; 90% to 95% were seen once. The chain uses TRBV5-1 and TRBJ1-1; the D gene is possibly TRBD1 (5 bases). Sequencing used blood. The sequence came from a man aged 30 to 45 in good health. CDR3 in DNA: TGCGCCAGCAGCTTTAACCCGGGGGGGAACACTGAAGCTTTCTTT. Its protein is CASSFNPGGNTEAFF.